This T cell receptor (beta chain) was captured by sequencing in a study of CD8+ T cells in alopecia areata. CDR3 length equals 15 residues. J lost 4 bases, V lost 2 bases, and 7 bases had no gene match. Germline assignment: CDR1 MNHEY and CDR2 SVGAGI. Investigators isolated RNA and reverse transcribed it into cDNA to act as the sequencing template. Only in-frame clones appear in the TCRdb table, and some are missing; sequencing was by immunoSEQ multiplex PCR. This table holds roughly 20,000 clones, approximately 70% found once. From alopecia areata patients, lesional scalp punch biopsies and peripheral blood were collected.

The chain is built from TRBV6-5 and TRBJ2-7; 8 positions match TRBD1. This TCR was sampled from a human donor with alopecia areata. This sample comprised skin, obtained at week 0. The CDR3 DNA reads as TGTGCCAGCAGTTACGGGGCAGGGGGCAATTACGAGCAGTACTTC. Amino acid sequence: CASSYGAGGNYEQYF.